Following are 21 T cell receptor beta chains from one sample sequenced in a study of cytomegalovirus exposure and HLA in healthy donors (dated 2017 in TCRdb). Library preparation employed the immunoSEQ multiplex PCR assay. For the multiplex PCR, a mixture combining 60 forward primers for TCR Vbeta segments and 13 reverse primers for TCR Jbeta segments was used. TCRdb limited this immuneACCESS table to in-frame rearrangements with V and J called. A share of clones is missing; checked studies link under half to unresolved V genes, and the rest is unexplained. A total of about 200,000 clones appear in this sample, 60% to 80% of them only once. The ten largest clones take up approximately 2% of the sample. Sample: PBMCs. The origin of the receptors is a woman in her 30s in good health and CMV-seropositive.

The CDR3 loop is CASSLRREAFF. In DNA form, the CDR3 reads TGTGCCAGCAGTTTAAGGAGGGAAGCTTTCTTT. The chain is built from TRBV28 and TRBJ1-1; unclear D gene. CDR3 length equals 11 residues. Germline CDR1 is MDHEN and CDR2 is SYDVKM. The ends were cut back, 2 bases at V and 8 bases at J, with 6 bases in the middle.

The V call is TRBV6-5, the J call TRBJ2-5; D remains ambiguous. The CDR3 length is 12 residues. The V and J ends lost 8 bases and 5 bases respectively, with 12 bases between them. CDR1 MNHEY and CDR2 SVGAGI come from the germline V gene. The DNA for the CDR3 is TGTGCCAGCGGCCTAACGCGGGAGACCCAGTACTTC. It is translated as CASGLTRETQYF.

This clone has only a few counts. The genes are TRBV4-3 and TRBJ2-5; TRBD2 aligns across 10 bases. The CDR3 contains 15 residues. V shed 4 bases, J shed 5 bases, and the junction held 7 bases outside the gene matches. The germline CDR1 and CDR2 sequences are LGHNA and YSLEER. The CDR3 DNA reads TGCGCCAGCAGCCTAACTAGCGGGAACGGTGAGACCCAGTACTTC. Amino acid sequence: CASSLTSGNGETQYF.

V is TRBV7-8 and J is TRBJ1-2, with D tentatively TRBD1 (6 bases). CDR3 length: 14 residues. Trimming left V 4 bases short and J 6 bases short, with 15 bases between. The germline gives CDR1 SGHVS, CDR2 FQNEAQ. The chain's CDR3 is CASSSTWDIDGYTF. The CDR3 DNA sequence: TGTGCCAGCAGCTCAACTTGGGACATTGATGGCTACACCTTC.

This chain links TRBV9 with TRBJ2-3, with D tentatively TRBD2 (7 bases). This CDR3 comprises 16 residues. Germline V gene sequence: CDR1 SGDLS, CDR2 YYNGEE. Trimming shortened V by 0 bases and J by 2 bases, and 13 bases separated the two germline ends. CDR3 residues: CASSVEGRGATDTQYF. CDR3 DNA: TGTGCCAGCAGCGTAGAGGGCCGGGGGGCCACAGATACGCAGTATTTT.

This rearrangement joins TRBV2 to TRBJ1-4; 7 bases map to TRBD1. The CDR3 consists of 14 residues. The V gene's germline CDR1 is SNHLY and CDR2 FYNNEI. With 6 bases clipped from V and 5 bases from J, the junction kept 6 bases outside the gene matches. CDR3 sequence: CASREMTGNEKLFF. Here the CDR3 DNA reads TGTGCCAGCAGAGAGATGACAGGGAATGAAAAACTGTTTTTT.

This clone was seen just once. The genes are TRBV5-4 and TRBJ1-1; D possibly corresponds to TRBD1 (6 bases). Trimming took 5 bases from V and 4 from J, leaving 15 bases between them. Germline CDR1 and CDR2: SGHNT and YYREEE (reference sequence). The CDR3 is 14 amino acids. CDR3 loop: CASRPLQGVTEAFF. The CDR3 DNA follows: TGTGCCAGCAGACCTTTACAGGGAGTCACTGAAGCTTTCTTT. The whole variable domain, filled in from reference TRBV5-4 and TRBJ1-1, reads ETGVTQSPTHLIKTRGQQVTLRCSSQSGHNTVSWYQQALGQGPQFIFQYYREEENGRGNFPPRFSGLQFPNYSSELNVNALELDDSALYLCASRPLQGVTEAFFGQGTRLTVV.

This sequence joins TRBV25-1 and TRBJ1-2; 9 bases are a match to TRBD1. CDR1 and CDR2 (germline): MGHDK, SYGVNS. The CDR3 contains 14 residues. Germline trimming cut 4 bases from V and 6 bases from J; bases unmatched to any gene: 6. CDR3: CASSGGTGWDGYTF. The DNA for the CDR3 is TGTGCCAGCAGTGGAGGGACAGGGTGGGATGGCTACACCTTC.

As to this clone: The same CDR3 can be traced to other DNA sequences in this sample. This chain uses TRBV30 with TRBJ2-1, with 8 bases that match TRBD2. CDR1 GTSNPN and CDR2 SVGIG come from the germline V gene (reference sequence). V lost 0 bases and J lost 3; bases outside the gene matches: 4. The CDR3 spans 15 residues. The CDR3 DNA reads TGTGCCTGGAGTGTAGGAACTAGCGGCTACAATGAGCAGTTCTTC. Protein product: CAWSVGTSGYNEQFF.

V is TRBV11-2 and J is TRBJ1-1, with D possibly matching TRBD1 (5 bases). The CDR3 contains 18 residues. The germline V gene encodes CDR1 SGHAT and CDR2 FQNNGV. V was cut by 1 base and J by 0 bases, with 18 bases left in between. The CDR3 coding sequence is TGTGCCAGCAGCTTAGTAGGTTCGGCCAGGGCCCTGAACACTGAAGCTTTCTTT. Translating it yields CASSLVGSARALNTEAFF.

CDR3 coding DNA: TGTGCCACCAGCAGAGCAGGGGCTTGGGAGACCCAGTACTTC. Translated, it gives CATSRAGAWETQYF. V is TRBV15 and J is TRBJ2-5; D perhaps matches TRBD1 (6 bases). The CDR3 totals 14 residues. The germline gives CDR1 LNHNV, CDR2 YYDKDF (reference sequence). V lost 1 base and J lost 5, with 11 bases in between.

This clone was seen once. The chain couples TRBV6-1 to TRBJ1-5, with 9 bases matching TRBD1. CDR1 and CDR2 from the germline V gene are MNHNS and SASEGT. The CDR3 consists of 13 residues. The V segment lost 6 bases and the J segment 9 bases; nucleotides outside the gene matches: 6. The DNA for the CDR3 is TGTGCCAGCAGCGCGGGACAGGGAATGCCCCAGCATTTT. It is translated as CASSAGQGMPQHF.

In this sample, this clone turned up a few times. The CDR3 is CASSLAADTEAFF. In DNA form, the CDR3 reads TGTGCCAGCAGCCTCGCCGCGGACACTGAAGCTTTCTTT. The chain uses TRBV7-9 and TRBJ1-1; D gene uncertain. V was trimmed by 5 bases and J by 3 bases, leaving 10 bases between them. Germline values: CDR1 SEHNR, CDR2 FQNEAQ (reference sequence). The length of the CDR3 is 13 residues.

This chain connects TRBV4-2 to TRBJ1-2; no clear D gene. The CDR3 totals 15 residues. Germline CDR1 LGHNA, CDR2 YNFKEQ. The V end was cut by 4 bases, the J end by 0 bases, with 12 bases between. The CDR3 DNA reads TGTGCCAGCAGCCGAGGGTCCGGGCCTAACTATGGCTACACCTTC. As protein: CASSRGSGPNYGYTF.

The chain uses TRBV5-5 and TRBJ1-2, with 10 bases identical to TRBD1. The CDR3 is 15 residues long. After removal of 4 bases from V and 4 bases from J, the junction contained 7 bases not matched to a gene. The V gene's germline CDR1 is SGHKS and CDR2 YYEKEE (reference sequence). This CDR3 reads CASSTSGQGRYGYTF. The CDR3 DNA reads TGTGCCAGCAGCACGTCGGGACAGGGGCGCTATGGCTACACCTTC.

The chain recombines TRBV2 with TRBJ2-3, with 9 positions matching TRBD2. The CDR3 loop spans 15 amino acids. Trimming cost V 4 bases and J 3 bases; bases outside gene matches: 5. Germline V CDR1 and CDR2: SNHLY, FYNNEI. CDR3 bases: TGTGCCAGCAGTGTAGGAAGCGGGGGGACAGATACGCAGTATTTT. Translated, it gives CASSVGSGGTDTQYF.

The CDR3 nucleotides are TGCGCCAGCAGTCCGACAGGGAGGGAGCAGTACTTC. Protein: CASSPTGREQYF. The chain recombines TRBV4-3 with TRBJ2-7; D might be TRBD1 (7 bases). This CDR3 has 12 amino acids. The germline V and J ends were trimmed by 6 bases and 7 bases, with 13 bases remaining between them. Germline loops: CDR1 LGHNA, CDR2 YSLEER.

This rearrangement joins TRBV6-6 to TRBJ1-2, with 7 bases that match TRBD1. The junction had 6 bases not matched to a gene; V was cut back by 5 bases and J by 0 bases. This CDR3 has 15 amino acids. The germline gives CDR1 MNHNY, CDR2 SVGAGI (reference sequence). The CDR3 here is CASSPGTATNYGYTF. As DNA, the CDR3 is TGTGCCAGCAGTCCCGGGACAGCAACTAACTATGGCTACACCTTC.

In this sample, this clone turned up once. The chain couples TRBV4-2 to TRBJ1-1; 7 nucleotides line up with TRBD1. Germline V gene data show CDR1 as LGHNA and CDR2 as YNFKEQ. The CDR3 spans 16 residues. The V segment lost 1 base and the J segment 8 bases; nucleotides outside the gene matches: 13. The CDR3 DNA follows: TGTGCCAGCAGCCAAGGGGACAGAAATTATGAGACAGAAGCTTTCTTT. It encodes CASSQGDRNYETEAFF.

The CDR3 nucleotides read TGTGCCAGCAGCTTGCAGGGAGGCTACCAAGAGACCCAGTACTTC. This encodes CASSLQGGYQETQYF. This chain joins TRBV11-2 and TRBJ2-5, with D maybe TRBD2 (6 bases). V lost 3 bases to trimming and J lost 0 bases, with 11 bases between them. Germline-derived CDR1 and CDR2 are SGHAT and FQNNGV. The CDR3 has 15 residues.

This clone was picked up one time. The chain links TRBV6-6 to TRBJ1-6; D may be TRBD1 (5 bases). Trimming shortened V by 6 bases and J by 3 bases, and 15 bases separated the two germline ends. The CDR3 sequence is 16 residues long. Germline values: CDR1 MNHNY, CDR2 SVGAGI (reference sequence). CDR3 nucleotide sequence: TGTGCCAGCAGAACGACCGCCGGACACTATAATTCACCCCTCCACTTT. Its protein product is CASRTTAGHYNSPLHF.